The text below deals with one TCR beta chain. A few counts support this clonotype. The clone's antigen remains unknown. No much larger clone exists at a distance of one base, and base qualities are not known. This entry belongs to a study of response to subunit inactivated influenza vaccine (dated by TCRdb to between 2017 and 2018). About the study as a whole: Deep quantitative profiling of the T cell receptor repertoire was used in the study to follow responses to a trivalent subunit inactivated influenza vaccine. Broader findings and caveats from the paper: The authors proposed that each seasonal influenza vaccination may bring in only a limited number of new T cells.

Including the terminal cysteine and phenylalanine, the CDR3 comprises 12 residues. Only the CDR3 DNA is retained, 36 bases long and in frame from the first base. V sheds 6 bases and J sheds 5 bases, leaving 8 bases between their ends. The protocol used for the library was RT-PCR. This sample was sequenced with an Illumina HiSeq 2500. TCRdb's own reprocessing of the public reads used fastp at Q25 and MiXCR and kept productive beta chains. Identical CDR3 protein sequences are pooled into one entry, listed with their most common genes and DNA. The table for this sample lists about 500,000 distinct CDR3 sequences; 16% of them were counted only once. 3% of the sample lies in the top ten.

The sample in question was CD4+ T cells sorted from PBMCs, obtained about 23 months after vaccination. The V gene is TRBV12-3 or TRBV12-4 and the J gene is TRBJ2-4, with TRBD1 perhaps the D gene, on 5 matching bases. The sequence was collected from a man aged 50-75 years who received an inactivated influenza vaccine. Donor details come from another sample of the same person, matched by shared clones. At the DNA level, the sequence is TGTGCCAGCAGCCAGACAGAAAACATTCAGTACTTC. This codes for CASSQTENIQYF.